This is a list of T cell receptor beta chains from one sample in a study of human T cells and chemical hapten exposure. TCRdb reanalysed the RACE reads using MiXCR and keeps one entry per CDR3 protein. The sample includes roughly 250,000 distinct CDR3 sequences, about 9.4% of them seen just once. The material sequenced was whole blood, taken in connection with sensitization to the hapten diphenylcyclopropenone (DPC). These receptors came from a middle-aged woman with alopecia areata. Some clones in this sample may be carry-over from other donors' samples. Each CDR3 is given with its conserved first and last residue. A D gene is named only where the DNA matches it firmly. Clone size is given for some rows only: seen once, a few or many times, or a class if the clone is expanded.

D gene | J gene | clone size | V gene | CDR3 DNA | CDR3 protein
TRBD2 | TRBJ2-5 | . | TRBV7-9 | TGTGCCAGCAGCGGCGGGAGGATAGGAGAGACCCAGTACTTC | CASSGGRIGETQYF
TRBD2 | TRBJ2-3 | . | TRBV6-2/TRBV6-3 | TGTGCCAGCAGCGACCTAGCGGCTAGCACAGATACGCAGTATTTT | CASSDLAASTDTQYF
. | TRBJ2-3 | . | TRBV20-1 | TGCAGTGCCCGGCCCTCCTATTCCTCAGATACGCAGTATTTT | CSARPSYSSDTQYF
TRBD2 | TRBJ2-3 | . | TRBV20-1 | TGCAGTGCTAGCAGGACTAGCGGGACAACAGATACGCAGTATTTT | CSASRTSGTTDTQYF
. | TRBJ1-6 | . | TRBV6-2/TRBV6-3 | TGTGCCAGCAGACTACAATCCGGCAGCCGGAAGTCACCCCTCCACTTT | CASRLQSGSRKSPLHF
. | TRBJ2-6 | few | TRBV5-5 | TGTGCCAGCAGCTGGGATGGGGGGCCCCTCTCTGGGGCCAACGTCCTGACTTTC | CASSWDGGPLSGANVLTF
TRBD2 | TRBJ2-1 | few | TRBV7-9 | TGTGCCAGCAGCCCGACCTCTAGCGGGAGTACGGATGAGCAGTTCTTC | CASSPTSSGSTDEQFF
TRBD1 | TRBJ2-2 | many | TRBV7-6 | TGTGCCAGCAGGGGGACAGGGGGCACCGGGGAGCTGTTTTTT | CASRGTGGTGELFF
. | TRBJ2-3 | few | TRBV20-1 | TGCAGTGCTAGAGGCACGGCGGGGACCACAGATACGCAGTATTTT | CSARGTAGTTDTQYF
. | TRBJ2-5 | few | TRBV28 | TGTGCCAGCAGTTTAATAGAGAAAGAGACCCAGTACTTC | CASSLIEKETQYF
TRBD2 | TRBJ2-2 | many | TRBV7-2 | TGTGCCAGCAGCTTACGGCTAGCGGGAGCCGGGGAGCTGTTTTTT | CASSLRLAGAGELFF
TRBD2 | TRBJ2-1 | few | TRBV11-2 | TGTGCCAGCAGCTACGGACTAGCGGGGAACAATGAGCAGTTCTTC | CASSYGLAGNNEQFF
TRBD1 | TRBJ1-1 | few | TRBV10-3 | TGTGCCATCAGTCAGGACAGGGAGGTCACTGAAGCTTTCTTT | CAISQDREVTEAFF
. | TRBJ2-7 | many | TRBV6-6 | TGTGCCAGCAGCCCGAGTCGAGTGCAGTACTTC | CASSPSRVQYF
. | TRBJ1-4 | few | TRBV4-1 | TGCGCCAGCAGCCTCCTCTTTGGGCGCCCTCGGGAAAAACTGTTTTTT | CASSLLFGRPREKLFF
TRBD1 | TRBJ2-2 | few | TRBV20-1 | TGCAGTGCTAGAGATCAATCCCAGGGGGCGAACACCGGGGAGCTGTTTTTT | CSARDQSQGANTGELFF
TRBD1 | TRBJ2-7 | . | TRBV7-9 | TGTGCCAGCAGCACAGGACAGGGAAAAAGCGAGCAGTACTTC | CASSTGQGKSEQYF
TRBD2 | TRBJ2-1 | . | TRBV12-3/TRBV12-4 | TGTGCCAGCAGTTTACCGGGACTAGCGGGAGTGGTTGAGCAGTTCTTC | CASSLPGLAGVVEQFF
TRBD1 | TRBJ1-1 | . | TRBV20-1 | TGCAGTGCTAGAGGCGGACAGGCAGAAGCTTTCTTT | CSARGGQAEAFF
TRBD2 | TRBJ2-1 | many | TRBV2 | TGTGCCAGCGGACTAGCGGAATACAATGAGCAGTTCTTC | CASGLAEYNEQFF
. | TRBJ1-4 | . | TRBV6-5 | TGTGCCAGCAGTTACTCCCCACAGACTAATGAAAAACTGTTTTTT | CASSYSPQTNEKLFF
. | TRBJ1-5 | few | TRBV5-6 | TGTGCCAGCAGCTTAGGGACGTCTCGGAAGCAGCCCCAGCATTTT | CASSLGTSRKQPQHF
TRBD1 | TRBJ2-7 | many | TRBV20-1 | TGCAGTGCTAGTGGTACGGGACAGACATACGAGCAGTACTTC | CSASGTGQTYEQYF
. | TRBJ2-2 | . | TRBV28 | TGTGCCAGCAGTTTACCATCTACGAACACCGGGGAGCTGTTTTTT | CASSLPSTNTGELFF